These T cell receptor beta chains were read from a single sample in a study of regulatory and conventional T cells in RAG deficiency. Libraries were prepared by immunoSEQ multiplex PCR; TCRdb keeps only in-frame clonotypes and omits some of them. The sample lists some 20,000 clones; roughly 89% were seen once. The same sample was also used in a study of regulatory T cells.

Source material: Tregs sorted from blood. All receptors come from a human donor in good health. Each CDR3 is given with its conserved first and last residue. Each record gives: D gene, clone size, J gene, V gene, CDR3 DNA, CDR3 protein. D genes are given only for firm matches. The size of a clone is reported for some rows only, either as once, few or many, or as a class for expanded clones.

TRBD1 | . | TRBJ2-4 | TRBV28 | TGTGCCAGCAACTCGGACAGGGTGGGAAACATTCAGTACTTC | CASNSDRVGNIQYF
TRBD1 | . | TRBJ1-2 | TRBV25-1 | TGTGCCAGCAGTGCGATGGGACAGACCTATCGCTACACCTTC | CASSAMGQTYRYTF
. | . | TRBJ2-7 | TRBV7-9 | TGTGCCAGCAGCCCCTACTGGGGGAAGGGCGAGCAGTACTTC | CASSPYWGKGEQYF
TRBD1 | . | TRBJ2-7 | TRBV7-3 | TGTGCCAGCAGCTTAACTTTAGAACAGGGGCCCCAGTACTTC | CASSLTLEQGPQYF
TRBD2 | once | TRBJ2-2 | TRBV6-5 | TGTGCCAGCAGTTACTCGTCACTAGCGGAGAACGGGGAGCTGTTTTTT | CASSYSSLAENGELFF
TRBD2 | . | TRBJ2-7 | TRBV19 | TGTGCCAGTAGTATTGCCCCACTAGCGGGAGAACAAATAAACTCCTACGAGCAGTACTTC | CASSIAPLAGEQINSYEQYF
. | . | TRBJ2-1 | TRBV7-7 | TGTGCTAGCAGCCCCCGACAGGCTTCCTACAATGAGCAGTTCTTC | CASSPRQASYNEQFF
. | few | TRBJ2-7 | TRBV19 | TGTGCCAGTAGTAGGGGGAACCACGAGCAGTACTTC | CASSRGNHEQYF
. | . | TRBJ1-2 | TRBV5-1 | TGCGCCAGCACCCCCGGACAGCCCTATGGCTACACCTTC | CASTPGQPYGYTF
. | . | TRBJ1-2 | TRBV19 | TGTGCCAGTAGTATTGAAGGAGTCAGCCGTATCTATGGCTACACCTTC | CASSIEGVSRIYGYTF
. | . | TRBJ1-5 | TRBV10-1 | TGCGCCAGCAGTGGGGTCCAGGATCCAAGCAATCAGCCCCAGCATTTT | CASSGVQDPSNQPQHF
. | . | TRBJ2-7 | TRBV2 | TGTGCCAGCACCAAAGGGTTAGACTACGAGCAGTACTTC | CASTKGLDYEQYF
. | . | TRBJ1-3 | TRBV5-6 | TGTGCCAGCCGGGCCATCTCTGGAAACACCATATATTTT | CASRAISGNTIYF
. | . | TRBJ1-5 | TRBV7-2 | TGTGCCAGCAGCTTCGGGGGGGCGAGCAATCAGCCCCAGCATTTT | CASSFGGASNQPQHF
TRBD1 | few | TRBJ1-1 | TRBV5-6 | TGTGCCAGCAGCTGGACAGGTTCGAACACTGAAGCTTTCTTT | CASSWTGSNTEAFF
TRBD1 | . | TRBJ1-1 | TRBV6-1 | TGTGCCAGCAGTGGTGCAGGGGGTATGAACACTGAAGCTTTCTTT | CASSGAGGMNTEAFF
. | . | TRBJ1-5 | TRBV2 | TGTGCCAGCAGCCGGTGGACCCCCAACCGGAAAGTAGCGGATAGCAATCAGCCCCAGCATTTT | CASSRWTPNRKVADSNQPQHF
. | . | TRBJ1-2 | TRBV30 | TGTGCCTGGGTATATAGCGGAACGACGCACGATGGCTACACCTTC | CAWVYSGTTHDGYTF
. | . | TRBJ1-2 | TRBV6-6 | TGTGCCAGCAGTTACCGGGACACAACTAACTATGGCTACACCTTC | CASSYRDTTNYGYTF
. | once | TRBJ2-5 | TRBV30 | TGTGCCTGGAGTGTCGTGTCTAGCCGAGAGACCCAGTACTTC | CAWSVVSSRETQYF
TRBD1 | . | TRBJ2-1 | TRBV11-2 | TGTGCCAGCAGCCGCGGACAGGACTACAATGAGCAGTTCTTC | CASSRGQDYNEQFF
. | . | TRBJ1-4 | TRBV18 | TGTGCCAGCTCACCACCGGCCCCGGCTAATGAAAAACTGTTTTTT | CASSPPAPANEKLFF
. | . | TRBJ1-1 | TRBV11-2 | TGTGCCAGCAGCCCTGGCAGGAACACTGAAGCTTTCTTT | CASSPGRNTEAFF
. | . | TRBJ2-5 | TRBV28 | TGTGCCAGCAGTTATCAGGGGCAAGAGACCCAGTACTTC | CASSYQGQETQYF
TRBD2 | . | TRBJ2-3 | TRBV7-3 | TGTGCCAGCAGCTCCGCCGGGGCTAGCGGGGTAGATACGCAGTATTTT | CASSSAGASGVDTQYF
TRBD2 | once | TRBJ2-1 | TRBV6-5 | TGTGCCAGCAGTTACGGGCTAGCGGTATCCTACAATGAGCAGTTCTTC | CASSYGLAVSYNEQFF
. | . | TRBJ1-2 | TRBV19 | TGTGCCAGTAGCCCCCGGGGCGCAAGGGGCTATGGCTACACCTTC | CASSPRGARGYGYTF
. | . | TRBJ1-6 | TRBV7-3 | TGTGCCAGCAGCTTATCAGGGCTTAATTCACCCCTCCACTTT | CASSLSGLNSPLHF
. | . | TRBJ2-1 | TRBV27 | TGTGCCAGCAAAGTATGGGAAGGTAGGGGGTTCGAGTTCTTC | CASKVWEGRGFEFF
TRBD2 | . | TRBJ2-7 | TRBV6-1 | TGTGCCAGCAGTGATAGCGGGACACCTTCCTACGAGCAGTACTTC | CASSDSGTPSYEQYF
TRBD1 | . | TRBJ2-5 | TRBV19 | TGTGCCAGTAGTCGCTCGGGCGGGCGGACAGGGGGCCAAGAGACCCAGTACTTC | CASSRSGGRTGGQETQYF
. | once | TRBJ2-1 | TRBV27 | TGTGCCAGCAATAAGCAGCCGGGATCCTACAATGAGCAGTTCTTC | CASNKQPGSYNEQFF
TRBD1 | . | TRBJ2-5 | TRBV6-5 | TGTGCCAGCAGTTACCCCGGACAGGGCGGTACGGAGACCCAGTACTTC | CASSYPGQGGTETQYF
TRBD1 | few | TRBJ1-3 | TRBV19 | TGTGCCAGTAGTACCTGGATAACAATTCCCGGGACAGGGCCAGAAACTCGAAACACCATATATTTT | CASSTWITIPGTGPETRNTIYF
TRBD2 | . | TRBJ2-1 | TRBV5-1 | TGCGCCAGCAGCTTGACGCGCCGGGGGGGCCTATACAATGAGCAGTTCTTC | CASSLTRRGGLYNEQFF
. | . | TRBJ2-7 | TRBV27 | TGTGCCAGCAGCCCGGGTACCTCCTACGAGCAGTACTTC | CASSPGTSYEQYF
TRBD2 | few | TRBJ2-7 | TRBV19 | TGTGCCAGTAGTATTCTGGGAGGGCCCTACGAGCAGTACTTC | CASSILGGPYEQYF
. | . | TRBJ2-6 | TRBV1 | TGCACCAGCAGTCGGGCCAACGTCCTGACTTTC | CTSSRANVLTF
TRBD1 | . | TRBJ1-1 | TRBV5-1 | TGCGCCAGCAGCTACGGGTGGGGACAGCTGAACACTGAAGCTTTCTTT | CASSYGWGQLNTEAFF
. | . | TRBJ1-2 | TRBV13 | TGTGCCCGCAGCCGGGAGGGGGGGTATGGCTACACCTTC | CARSREGGYGYTF
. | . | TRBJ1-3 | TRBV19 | TGTGCCAGTAGTAAGCTGGGAGGCGGTCGTGGAAACGCCATATATTTT | CASSKLGGGRGNAIYF
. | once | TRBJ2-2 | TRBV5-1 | TGCGCCAGCAGCCCGGGACAAAACATCGTGGGCACCGGGGAGCTGTTTTTT | CASSPGQNIVGTGELFF
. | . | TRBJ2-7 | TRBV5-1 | TGCGCCAGCAGTACGGGCCGCCAGACCTACGAGCAGTACTTC | CASSTGRQTYEQYF